Reported below is one TCR beta chain. This clonotype was observed a handful of times. It has no known antigen specificity. Per-base quality was not reported, and no clone a single base away is much larger than it. This sample is drawn from a study of blood T cells in healthy people across ages (dated by TCRdb to 2015 to 2017). Turning to the overall study: In model experiments, roughly one uniquely barcoded TCR beta cDNA molecule per two T cells was captured by template switching. Donors were grouped into four age groups: young (average roughly 17 years), middle-aged (39), aged (about 60) and long-lived (approximately 81). The study measured age-related changes in TCR beta repertoire diversity using deep sequencing normalized with unique cDNA molecular identifiers. To avoid experimental bias, donors of different ages were distributed randomly across sequencing lanes. Using the same blood draw, the study looked at two additional independent replicas of 1 million unique cDNA reads for two donors, one aged 18 to 30 and the other aged 80 or older.

V and J are truncated by 1 base and 6 bases respectively, leaving an intervening sequence of 10 bases. From cysteine to phenylalanine, the CDR3 is 14 amino acids long. The CDR3 DNA has 42 bases and is translated from base 1. The germline V gene encodes CDR1 SGHDN and CDR2 FVKESK. Overall results and qualifications from the work: Bulk unsorted PBMC profiling prevented conclusive comparison of naive and antigen-experienced compartments. The CMV infection status of donors was not known, potentially confounding age-related changes in expanded clonotypes. Estimates of total diversity based on one million sequenced T cells were considered lower bounds and underestimates. Observed TCR beta diversity per million T cells fell roughly linearly with age, and a significant reduction was already apparent by age about 38. Compared with the aged group, the long-lived group had more naive CD4+ T cells, fewer expanded clones and increased TCR diversity, a pattern suggesting age selection. Observed TCR beta diversity correlated strongly with the percentage of naive T cells measured by flow cytometry.

Library preparation was by 5' RACE. Data came from an Illumina HiSeq 2500. A second 7 to 11 cycle PCR used a sample-barcoded 5' primer and a J-beta primer mix. A template-switch 5' adaptor carrying 12 random nucleotides introduced a unique molecular identifier onto each TCR beta cDNA molecule. Each sample yielded at least 2.5 million CDR3-containing paired-end reads. First-strand cDNA was synthesized from all RNA with the Mint cDNA synthesis kit, primed by a TRBC-specific oligonucleotide. Following uracil-DNA glycosylase treatment, all cDNA underwent a first 18-cycle PCR with the universal primers M1SS and BC2_uni_R. The authors processed their data as follows. Normalization of each sample was performed by random selection of 1 million high-quality reads, each carrying a distinct molecular identifier. Instead of being binned into consensus sequences, reads with shared molecular identifiers were discarded. MiTCR, set to a Q25 quality threshold and the strictest error-elimination algorithm, was used for CDR3 identification, clonotype clustering and error correction. A nonparametric unseen species model with Euler transformation was used to estimate a lower bound on total TCR beta diversity. TCRdb reprocessed the public reads (quality trimming at Q25 with fastp, clone calling with MiXCR) and kept in-frame beta chains. Every entry covers one CDR3 protein and lists the most common genes and DNA from its rows. The V and J calls and clone size are TCRdb's, not the authors'. The sample records about a million distinct CDR3 sequences, less than 45% of which are singletons. The ten largest clones capture around 13% of the sample.

Donors were 39 systemically healthy Caucasian individuals from Russia aged roughly 6 to 90 years. Around 9.9 milliliters of peripheral blood were collected from each donor into EDTA-treated Vacutainer tubes. PBMCs were isolated by Ficoll-Paque density-gradient centrifugation, with at least 7 million obtained per sample. Trizol reagent was used to extract total RNA from the PBMCs, yielding at least 6 micrograms per sample. Naive CD45RAhigh/CD27high T cell percentages were measured by flow cytometry on a PBMC aliquot from every donor. The chain is assembled from TRBV14 and TRBJ2-4, with the D gene call left open. This receptor was taken from a man between 18 and 29 years old in good health. Sequenced: blood. The CDR3 here reads CASSQVSGRNIQYF. The nucleotide sequence reads as follows: TGTGCCAGCAGCCAAGTCTCTGGCAGAAACATTCAGTACTTC.